Listed below are T cell receptor beta chains from one sample, sequenced in a study of blood T cell repertoires in COVID-19. TCRdb keeps only in-frame clones here, not all; method: immunoSEQ multiplex PCR. The sample lists about 120,000 clones; about 80% were seen once. Sequencing input: peripheral blood. The receptor source for this set is a man aged 65 to 85 with acute or convalescent COVID-19. Both conserved end residues are part of each CDR3. A D gene is named only where the DNA matches it firmly. Size values are once, few and many counts, or a class for expanded clones, and some rows have none.

-	15	TRBV18	TRBJ2-2	-	TGTGCCAGCTCACGAGATCAAACAGGGACCGGGGAGCTGTTTTTT	CASSRDQTGTGELFF
-	14	TRBV14	TRBJ2-1	TRBD2	TGTGCCAGCAGCCCAGCGGGAGCACGGAATGAGCAGTTCTTC	CASSPAGARNEQFF
few	15	TRBV7-9	TRBJ2-6	-	TGTGCCAGCAGCTTTTGGCTCTCTGGGGCCAACGTCCTGACTTTC	CASSFWLSGANVLTF
-	15	TRBV10-3	TRBJ2-2	TRBD2	TGTGCCATCAGTGGGACTAGCATGAACACCGGGGAGCTGTTTTTT	CAISGTSMNTGELFF
-	15	TRBV4-1	TRBJ1-1	-	TGCGCCAGCAGCCAAGGATCGGGGAGGGGCACTGAAGCTTTCTTT	CASSQGSGRGTEAFF
-	19	TRBV7-2	TRBJ2-7	-	TGTGCCAGCAGCTCGTTGGTCGGGGAATTGGTGCGGGGACGCTACGAGCAGTACTTC	CASSSLVGELVRGRYEQYF
few	16	TRBV9	TRBJ2-1	TRBD2	TGTGCCAGCAGCGTAGCCAGCGGGGGTTACGAGAATGAGCAGTTCTTC	CASSVASGGYENEQFF
-	14	TRBV4-3	TRBJ1-1	-	TGCGCCAGCAGCCAAGATTATAGGGGCACTGAAGCTTTCTTT	CASSQDYRGTEAFF
-	15	TRBV29-1	TRBJ2-3	-	TGCAGCGTTGAAAATGATTGGCTTCGCACAGATACGCAGTATTTT	CSVENDWLRTDTQYF
-	19	TRBV5-1	TRBJ2-2	TRBD1	TGCGCCAGCAGCTCCTTTCTTAGTCCAGGACAGGTTAGCACCGGGGAGCTGTTTTTT	CASSSFLSPGQVSTGELFF
-	16	TRBV4-1	TRBJ2-7	TRBD1	TGCGCCAGCAGCCAAGATCCAGGGACAGGGTCCTACGAGCAGTACTTC	CASSQDPGTGSYEQYF
-	16	TRBV18	TRBJ2-3	TRBD2	TGTGCCAGCTCACCACGCCCAGCGGGAGGGGAGGATACGCAGTATTTT	CASSPRPAGGEDTQYF
-	16	TRBV5-1	TRBJ2-2	-	TGCGCCAGCAGCTTTATGACTAGTGCGAACACCGGGGAGCTGTTTTTT	CASSFMTSANTGELFF
once	21	TRBV7-9	TRBJ2-5	TRBD1	TGTGCCAGCAGCACCGGCTACGCGGACTGGGGCAGGGGGCTATTTCGAGAGACCCAGTACTTC	CASSTGYADWGRGLFRETQYF
-	15	TRBV2	TRBJ1-4	TRBD1	TGTGCCACCCTCCTAACAGGGGCAACTAATGAAAAACTGTTTTTT	CATLLTGATNEKLFF
-	16	TRBV6-1	TRBJ1-3	-	TGTGCCAGCAGTGGGCTGACAGGTAACTCTGGAAACACCATATATTTT	CASSGLTGNSGNTIYF
-	16	TRBV5-1	TRBJ1-5	-	TGCGCCAGCAGCATCCTTTATACAGGGTTAGATCAGCCCCAGCATTTT	CASSILYTGLDQPQHF
once	15	TRBV2	TRBJ1-4	TRBD1	TGTGCCAGCACCGTCGGTGGGACAGGGCCCGAAAAACTGTTTTTT	CASTVGGTGPEKLFF
-	15	TRBV6-1	TRBJ1-6	-	TGTGCCAGCAGTGACAGGGGAAGGGTAGGATCACCCCTCCACTTT	CASSDRGRVGSPLHF
-	13	TRBV3-1/TRBV3-2	TRBJ2-4	-	TGTGCCACCCAAGCGACAGTCGCAAACATTCAGTACTTC	CATQATVANIQYF
-	15	TRBV27	TRBJ2-5	TRBD2	TGTGCCAGCAGTTTAATCCTAGCGGGGGGGGAGACCCAGTACTTC	CASSLILAGGETQYF
-	15	TRBV3-1/TRBV3-2	TRBJ1-4	-	TGTGCCAGCAGCCAAGACTGGGGGCGCGATGAAAAACTGTTTTTT	CASSQDWGRDEKLFF
-	17	TRBV12-5	TRBJ1-2	-	TGTGCTAGTGGTTTGGTAAGGGTTCTCGGAGGGAGCTATGGCTACACCTTC	CASGLVRVLGGSYGYTF
-	13	TRBV6-5	TRBJ1-6	-	TGTGCCAGCAGTCTCCGGGAAGGGCCACCCCTCCACTTT	CASSLREGPPLHF
-	13	TRBV5-4	TRBJ2-7	-	TGTGCCAGCAGCTTGGTCGGGGGTTACGAGCAGTACTTC	CASSLVGGYEQYF
-	14	TRBV12-5	TRBJ2-7	-	TGTGCTAGTGGTTTGGGCGGGACAGTCTACGAGCAGTACTTC	CASGLGGTVYEQYF
few	11	TRBV12-3/TRBV12-4	TRBJ1-1	-	TGTGCCAGCAGCCTCGGGACAGAAGCTTTCTTT	CASSLGTEAFF
few	15	TRBV5-1	TRBJ1-6	TRBD1	TGCGCCAGCAGCTTCACAGGGGGCGCAGGGTCACCCCTCCACTTT	CASSFTGGAGSPLHF
-	12	TRBV30	TRBJ1-1	-	TGTGCCTGGGAACGAGGGAACACTGAAGCTTTCTTT	CAWERGNTEAFF
-	16	TRBV10-2	TRBJ2-2	-	TGCGCCAGCAGTGAGTCGGGGGAGGGGGAAACCGGGGAGCTGTTTTTT	CASSESGEGETGELFF
few	16	TRBV3-1/TRBV3-2	TRBJ2-1	TRBD1	TGTGCCAGCAGCTTATTTCCGGGACAGGGCTACAATGAGCAGTTCTTC	CASSLFPGQGYNEQFF
-	14	TRBV6-5	TRBJ1-1	-	TGTGCCAGCAGTCACATTACTATGGACACTGAAGCTTTCTTT	CASSHITMDTEAFF
-	16	TRBV7-2	TRBJ2-3	TRBD1	TGTGCCAGCAGCTCCACTCTGGACAGGGGGGCAGATACGCAGTATTTT	CASSSTLDRGADTQYF
-	14	TRBV6-5	TRBJ1-2	-	TGTGCCAGCAGTTACTCGTTCAGGGGTTCGGGCTACACCTTC	CASSYSFRGSGYTF
-	14	TRBV9	TRBJ2-1	-	TGTGCCAGCAGCGTAGCGGGAGCGTACAATGAGCAGTTCTTC	CASSVAGAYNEQFF
-	17	TRBV19	TRBJ1-5	-	TGTGCCAGTAGTATCCCGGGACACCTAGTTAGCAATCAGCCCCAGCATTTT	CASSIPGHLVSNQPQHF
-	15	TRBV4-1	TRBJ1-6	TRBD1	TGCGCCAGCAGCCAAGAGAGGACAGGGGAATCACCCCTCCACTTT	CASSQERTGESPLHF
-	14	TRBV5-4	TRBJ1-2	-	TGTGCCAGCAGCTTGGCCGGAGGAGGAGGTGGCTACACCTTC	CASSLAGGGGGYTF
-	15	TRBV28	TRBJ2-6	-	TGTGCCAGCAGCGGGGTGCGCTCTGGGGCCAACGTCCTGACTTTC	CASSGVRSGANVLTF
-	19	TRBV9	TRBJ2-3	TRBD1	TGTGCCAGCAGCGGAAGACAGGGGGCGAACCCCCCCGTCACAGATACGCAGTATTTT	CASSGRQGANPPVTDTQYF
-	15	TRBV25-1	TRBJ2-7	TRBD2	TGTGCCAGCAGCCTAGCGGGAGGGCCCGGTCGAGAGCAGTACTTC	CASSLAGGPGREQYF
-	15	TRBV13	TRBJ1-2	TRBD1	TGTGCCAGCAGCACCTCCGGGACAGGGGCGGGGGGCTACACCTTC	CASSTSGTGAGGYTF
-	18	TRBV28	TRBJ1-3	TRBD1	TGTGCCAGCAGTGCATCCGGGACAGGCCTTTTACGAGGAAACACCATATATTTT	CASSASGTGLLRGNTIYF
-	12	TRBV7-9	TRBJ2-7	-	TGTGCCAGCAGCTTAGACTACCGCGAGCAGTACTTC	CASSLDYREQYF
-	15	TRBV18	TRBJ2-3	-	TGTGCCAGCATAGCAAGTTTGCGGTCCACAGATACGCAGTATTTT	CASIASLRSTDTQYF
-	15	TRBV7-2	TRBJ2-5	TRBD2	TGTGCCAGCAGCTTTACCACGTCGCGGGAGGGGGCCCAGTACTTC	CASSFTTSREGAQYF
-	14	TRBV5-6	TRBJ1-1	TRBD1	TGTGCCAGCAGGGCCGGGACAGGTGTTACTGAAGCTTTCTTT	CASRAGTGVTEAFF
-	11	TRBV6-6	TRBJ2-2	-	TGTGCCAGCAGTGAGGCGGGGGAGCTGTTTTTT	CASSEAGELFF
once	16	TRBV3-1/TRBV3-2	TRBJ1-4	-	TGTGCCAGCAGCCAAGATGTGGCGGAGTTGAATGAAAAACTGTTTTTT	CASSQDVAELNEKLFF
-	14	TRBV10-3	TRBJ1-2	TRBD1	TGTGCCATCAGGGGGACAGGGGAGTTCTATGGCTACACCTTC	CAIRGTGEFYGYTF
-	15	TRBV5-6	TRBJ1-6	-	TGTGCCAGCAGCTTGGCCATAGCGGCAAACTCACCCCTCCACTTT	CASSLAIAANSPLHF
once	17	TRBV9	TRBJ2-1	TRBD2	TGTGCCAGCAGTCGCCGAACTAGCGGGGGCTTCGGCGGTGAGCAGTTCTTC	CASSRRTSGGFGGEQFF
-	13	TRBV11-3	TRBJ2-2	TRBD2	TGTGCCAGCAGCCCCGGGGGGGGCGGGGAGCTGTTTTTT	CASSPGGGGELFF